This TCR beta chain was documented in a study of blood T cell repertoires in COVID-19. On the study more broadly: T cells, B-cell-depleted T cells, or PBMCs supplied cDNA or gDNA.

A Seattle source enrolled patients during active infection and followed them longitudinally. Original processing methods: Counts of nucleated cells, estimated from reference gene primer amplification, were obtained. Generated by immunoSEQ multiplex PCR, the TCRdb table keeps only in-frame clones and is missing some. V and J calls plus clone size are reproduced from that table; the DNA served to infer D and trimming. This sample has some 400,000 clones; 70% to 90% occur once, and the top ten carry about 10%. CDR3 size: 17 residues. Germline V gene data show CDR1 as SGHVS and CDR2 as FNYEAQ. V shed 1 base, J shed 4 bases, and the junction held 7 bases outside the gene matches.

The sequencing sample was made of peripheral blood. This rearrangement joins TRBV7-6 to TRBJ2-2; the match to TRBD1 covers 9 bases. The sequence came from a woman under 40 with COVID-19, enrolled during active disease. DNA for the CDR3: TGTGCCAGCAGCTTAGGTTCGGACAGGGGAGGCACCGGGGAGCTGTTTTTT. This codes for CASSLGSDRGGTGELFF.